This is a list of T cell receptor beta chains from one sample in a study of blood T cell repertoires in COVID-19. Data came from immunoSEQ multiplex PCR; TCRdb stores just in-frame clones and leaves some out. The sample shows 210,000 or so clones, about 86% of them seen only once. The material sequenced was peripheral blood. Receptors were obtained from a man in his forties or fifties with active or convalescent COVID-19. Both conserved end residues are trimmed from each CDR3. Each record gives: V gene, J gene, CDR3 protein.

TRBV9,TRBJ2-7,ASSVVAASDEQY
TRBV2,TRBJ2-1,ASKTGDGHEQF
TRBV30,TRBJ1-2,AWTRLGLYGYT
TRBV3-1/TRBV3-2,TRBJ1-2,ASSGGAGTVNYGYT
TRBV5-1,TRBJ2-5,ASSRGQGETQY
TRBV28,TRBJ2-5,ASSSQTSQETQY
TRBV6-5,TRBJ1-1,ASRQGINTEAF
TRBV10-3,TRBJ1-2,AISDGTGYNYGYT
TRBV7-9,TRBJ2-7,ASSQPGTGHSYEQY
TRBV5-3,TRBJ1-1,ARSLDRVGTEAF
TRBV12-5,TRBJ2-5,ASGGDREQETQY
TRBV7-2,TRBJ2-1,ASSPPGVQF
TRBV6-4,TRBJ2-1,ASSESSGGYNEQF
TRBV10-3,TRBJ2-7,AISGGGRVDEQY
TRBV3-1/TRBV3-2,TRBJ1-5,ASSSGTAFNQPQH
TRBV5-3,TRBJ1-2,ARSSRGPANYGYT
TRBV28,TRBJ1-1,ASSRRAGAIEAF
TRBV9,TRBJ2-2,ASTVTGGSPTGELF
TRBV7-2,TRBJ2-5,ASSSRLAGGSETQY
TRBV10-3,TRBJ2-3,AISVSGTTGLSTDTQY
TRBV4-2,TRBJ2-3,ASSPTTQRLSTDTQY
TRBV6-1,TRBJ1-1,ASSEAPGQMNTEAF
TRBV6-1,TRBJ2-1,ASSEESIASYYNEQF
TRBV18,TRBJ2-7,ASSPPRATYEQY
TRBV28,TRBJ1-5,ASSLLGGNQPQH
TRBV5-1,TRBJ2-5,ASSLALEETQY
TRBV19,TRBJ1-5,ASMTTSYSNQPQH
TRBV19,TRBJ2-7,ASSRGGSPSYEQY
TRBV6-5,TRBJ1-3,ASSLGAHSGNTIY
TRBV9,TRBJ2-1,ASSAGGANPSTVYNEQF
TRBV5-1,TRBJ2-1,ASDTGDEQF
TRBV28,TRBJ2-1,ASGQMRNNEQF
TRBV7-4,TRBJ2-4,ASSLPDSAKNIQY
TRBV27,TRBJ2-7,ASSLRLAGAYEQY
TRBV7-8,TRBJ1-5,ASSVAGQYSNQPQH
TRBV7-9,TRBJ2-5,ASSLQGVGRALETQY
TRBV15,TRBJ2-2,ATKTGITIGELF
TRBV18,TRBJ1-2,ASSPPEAANYGYT
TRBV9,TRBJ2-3,ASSVAGLSADTQY
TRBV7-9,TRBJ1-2,ASSLEEGAAYGYT
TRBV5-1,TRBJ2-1,ASSSGLPYNEQF
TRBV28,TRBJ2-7,AGGGPRVGEQY
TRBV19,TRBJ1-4,ATGTGGAVTEKLF
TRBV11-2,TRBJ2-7,ASSLGRGGYEQY
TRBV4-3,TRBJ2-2,ASSHPGHNTGELF
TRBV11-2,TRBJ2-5,ASSSTREQETQY
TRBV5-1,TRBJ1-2,ASSLAGGEGGYT
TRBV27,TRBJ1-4,ASSSGYPATNEKLF
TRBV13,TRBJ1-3,ASSLGSVVGNTIY
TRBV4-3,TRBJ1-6,ASSQVAQGVFNSPLH
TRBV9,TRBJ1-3,ASSGRRGHSGNTIY
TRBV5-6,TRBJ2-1,ASSLARGSWHNEQF
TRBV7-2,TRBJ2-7,ASSLGWRQRSYEQY
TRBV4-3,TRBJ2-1,ASSQVGAGAYNEQF
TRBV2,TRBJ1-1,ASSGGHRTDTEAF
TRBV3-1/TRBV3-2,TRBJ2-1,ASSPPTGTRYEQF
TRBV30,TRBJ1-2,AWSSYTGERANYGYT